Shown below are 10 T cell receptor beta chains from a single sample sequenced in a study of T-cell memory formation after mild COVID-19. From the 5' RACE reads, TCRdb called clonotypes with MiXCR, one entry per CDR3 protein. The repertoire has 500,000 to 600,000 distinct CDR3 sequences, over 15% of them found once; the top ten carry approximately 12%. The sample comprised PBMCs or a T cell subset sorted from them (not recorded which). Receptors were obtained from an adult woman who had mild COVID-19 (a few samples of this study predate the infection). Cell type and time point are not known.

This clonotype was counted ten times or more. This rearrangement joins TRBV12-3 or TRBV12-4 to TRBJ2-1; tentatively, D is TRBD1 or TRBD2 (6 bases each). V was trimmed by 1 base and J by 0 bases, leaving 13 bases between them. This CDR3 has 17 residues. CDR3 sequence reads: CASSLGQGGHSYNEQFF. CDR3 nucleotides: TGTGCCAGCAGTTTAGGTCAAGGGGGGCACTCCTACAATGAGCAGTTCTTC.

This clonotype was seen more than once but under ten times. This CDR3 is CASRGASSYNEQFF. In DNA, the CDR3 is TGCGCCAGCCGGGGGGCCAGCTCCTACAATGAGCAGTTCTTC. The rearrangement links TRBV5-1 to TRBJ2-1, with D possibly TRBD2 on 7 matching bases. The V end lost 7 bases, the J end lost 0 bases, and 11 bases lay between the germline ends. CDR1 and CDR2 (germline): SGHRS, YFSETQ. The CDR3 runs to 14 residues.

The chain has TRBV20-1 and TRBJ2-5, with 10 positions matching TRBD2. Germline V lookup: CDR1 DFQATT, CDR2 SNEGSKA (reference sequence). V gave up 6 bases and J gave up 5 bases; unmatched junction bases: 6. CDR3 length equals 13 residues. The CDR3 region is CSARAGGLETQYF. The CDR3, as DNA: TGCAGTGCCCGAGCGGGGGGGCTGGAGACCCAGTACTTC.

This clonotype was detected ten times or more. The V gene is TRBV5-1, the J gene TRBJ2-2; 8 positions match TRBD1. Germline V gene lookup returns CDR1 SGHRS and CDR2 YFSETQ. This CDR3 contains 15 residues. V was clipped by 3 bases and J by 3 bases; unmatched bases: 4. The CDR3 here is CASSSGQGHTGELFF. The CDR3 coding sequence is TGCGCCAGCAGCTCCGGACAGGGCCACACCGGGGAGCTGTTTTTT.

This clonotype was counted at least ten times. J is TRBJ1-1 and V is TRBV7-2; D is undetermined. The germline gives CDR1 SGHTA, CDR2 FQGNSA. Trimming pared 5 bases from V and 7 bases from J, leaving 17 bases between. The CDR3 is 14 residues long. The CDR3: CASSPVHTPSEAFF. The CDR3 coding sequence is TGTGCCAGCAGCCCTGTACATACTCCTAGTGAAGCTTTCTTT.

This clonotype has at least ten counts. The CDR3 region is CATSEVGGPADTQYF. CDR3 nucleotides: TGTGCCACCAGTGAAGTGGGAGGGCCGGCAGATACGCAGTATTTT. The rearrangement links TRBV24-1 to TRBJ2-3, with 7 bases that match TRBD2. V was clipped by 4 bases and J by 4 bases; unmatched bases: 7. Per the germline V gene, CDR1 is KGHDR and CDR2 is SFDVKD. The CDR3 runs 15 residues.

The chain recombines TRBV7-3 with TRBJ2-3; 13 bases map to TRBD2. The germline V gene encodes CDR1 SGHTA and CDR2 FQGTGA. Trimming at V came to 5 bases and at J to 1 base, leaving 3 bases not matched to a gene. This CDR3 is built from 16 residues. CDR3 sequence reads: CASSKTSGGGTDTQYF. Written as DNA, the CDR3 is TGTGCCAGCAGCAAAACTAGCGGGGGGGGCACAGATACGCAGTATTTT.

The chain joins TRBV4-3 to TRBJ2-2; 10 bases line up with TRBD2. Germline lookup yields CDR1 LGHNA and CDR2 YSLEER. The junction had 8 bases not matched to a gene; V was cut back by 0 bases and J by 7 bases. The CDR3 covers 17 residues. Here the CDR3 DNA reads TGCGCCAGCAGCCAAGATCAAGCGGGAGGGCCCGGCGGGGAGCTGTTTTTT. This gives the protein CASSQDQAGGPGGELFF.

This clonotype appeared a few times. V gene TRBV4-3 combines with J gene TRBJ1-2; D may be TRBD1 (6 bases). The V and J ends lost 4 bases and 6 bases respectively, with 21 bases between them. The germline V gene encodes CDR1 LGHNA and CDR2 YSLEER. This CDR3 contains 16 residues. The CDR3 DNA follows: TGCGCCAGCAGCCCGCAGGACAGACTCAACTATAATGGCTACACCTTC. This translates into CASSPQDRLNYNGYTF.

This chain uses TRBV6-1 with TRBJ1-5; maybe TRBD1 (6 bases). Germline CDR1 and CDR2: MNHNS and SASEGT. V was pared by 1 base and J by 0 bases, with 7 bases between. This CDR3 has 15 residues. The CDR3 DNA is TGTGCCAGCAGTGAAGGGACAGTTAGCAATCAGCCCCAGCATTTT. Residues: CASSEGTVSNQPQHF.